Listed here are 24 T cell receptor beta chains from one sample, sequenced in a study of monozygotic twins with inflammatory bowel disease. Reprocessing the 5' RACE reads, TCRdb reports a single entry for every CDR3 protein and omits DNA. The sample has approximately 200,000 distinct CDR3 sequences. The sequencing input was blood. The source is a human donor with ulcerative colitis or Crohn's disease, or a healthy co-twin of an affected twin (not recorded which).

CDR3 sequence reads: CASSGGAALGYTF. The chain links TRBV5-1 to TRBJ1-2; without DNA, the TCRdb call of TRBD1 cannot be checked. The length of the CDR3 is 13 residues. Germline lookup yields CDR1 SGHRS and CDR2 YFSETQ. Filled out from reference TRBV5-1 and TRBJ1-2, the complete variable domain reads KAGVTQTPRYLIKTRGQQVTLSCSPISGHRSVSWYQQTPGQGLQFLFEYFSETQRNKGNFPGRFSGRQFSNSRSEMNVSTLELGDSALYLCASSGGAALGYTFGSGTRLTVV.

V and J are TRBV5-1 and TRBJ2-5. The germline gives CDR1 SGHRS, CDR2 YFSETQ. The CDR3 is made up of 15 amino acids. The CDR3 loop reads CASSPSIGYQETQYF.

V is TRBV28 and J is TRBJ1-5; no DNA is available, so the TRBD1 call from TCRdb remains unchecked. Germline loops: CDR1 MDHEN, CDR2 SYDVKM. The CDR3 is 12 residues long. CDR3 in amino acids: CASSPPRRPQHF.

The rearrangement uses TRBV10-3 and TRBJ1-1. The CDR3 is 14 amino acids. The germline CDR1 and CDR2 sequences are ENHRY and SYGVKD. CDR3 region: CAISKTVGDPEAFF.

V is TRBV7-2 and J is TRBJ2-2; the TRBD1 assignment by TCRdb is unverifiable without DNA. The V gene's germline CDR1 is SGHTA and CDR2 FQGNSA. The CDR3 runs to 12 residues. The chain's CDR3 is CASRGGYGELFF.

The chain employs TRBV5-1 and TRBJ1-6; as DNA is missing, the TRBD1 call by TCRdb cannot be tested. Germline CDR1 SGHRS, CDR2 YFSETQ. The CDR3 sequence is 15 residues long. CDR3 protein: CASSEGQAPNSPLHF.

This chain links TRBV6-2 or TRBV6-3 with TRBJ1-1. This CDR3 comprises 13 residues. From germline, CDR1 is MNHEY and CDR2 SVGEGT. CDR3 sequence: CASSYRQNTEAFF.

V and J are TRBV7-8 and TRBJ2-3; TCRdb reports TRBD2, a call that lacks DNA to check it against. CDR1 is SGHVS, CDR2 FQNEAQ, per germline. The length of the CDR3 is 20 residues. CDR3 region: CASSRPTGGGTSGNTDMQYF.

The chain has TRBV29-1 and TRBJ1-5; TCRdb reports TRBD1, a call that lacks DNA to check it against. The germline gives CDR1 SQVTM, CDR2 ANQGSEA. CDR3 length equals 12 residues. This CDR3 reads CSAQGLNQPQHF.

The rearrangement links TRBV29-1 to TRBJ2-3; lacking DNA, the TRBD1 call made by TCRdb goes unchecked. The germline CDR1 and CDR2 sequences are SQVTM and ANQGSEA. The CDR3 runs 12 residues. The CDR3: CSVEAGGYTQYF.

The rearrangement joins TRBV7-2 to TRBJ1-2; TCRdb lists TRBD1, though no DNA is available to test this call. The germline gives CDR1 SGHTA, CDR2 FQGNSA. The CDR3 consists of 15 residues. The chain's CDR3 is CASSRYQQGLDGYTF.

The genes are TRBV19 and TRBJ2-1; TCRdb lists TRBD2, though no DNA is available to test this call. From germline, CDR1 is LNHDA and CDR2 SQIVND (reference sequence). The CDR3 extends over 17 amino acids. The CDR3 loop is CASSRLAGGSSYNEQFF.

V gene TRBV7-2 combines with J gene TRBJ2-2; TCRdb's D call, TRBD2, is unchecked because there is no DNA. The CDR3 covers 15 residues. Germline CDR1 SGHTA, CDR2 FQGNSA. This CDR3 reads CASSSQDLITGELFF.

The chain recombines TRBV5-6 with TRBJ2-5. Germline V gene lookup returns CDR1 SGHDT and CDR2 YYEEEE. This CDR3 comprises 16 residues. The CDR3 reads CASSLAASWGQQTQYF.

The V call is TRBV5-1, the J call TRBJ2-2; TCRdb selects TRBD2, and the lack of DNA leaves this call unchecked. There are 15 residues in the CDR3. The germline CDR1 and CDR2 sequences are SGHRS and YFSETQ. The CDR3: CASSGTSGLTGELFF.

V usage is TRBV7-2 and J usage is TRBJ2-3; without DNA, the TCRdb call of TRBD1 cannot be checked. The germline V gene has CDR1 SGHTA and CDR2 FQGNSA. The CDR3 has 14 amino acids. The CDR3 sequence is CASSLDRGTDTQYF. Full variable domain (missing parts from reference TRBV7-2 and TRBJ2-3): GAGVSQSPSNKVTEKGKDVELRCDPISGHTALYWYRQSLGQGLEFLIYFQGNSAPDKSGLPSDRFSAERTGGSVSTLTIQRTQQEDSAVYLCASSLDRGTDTQYFGPGTRLTVL.

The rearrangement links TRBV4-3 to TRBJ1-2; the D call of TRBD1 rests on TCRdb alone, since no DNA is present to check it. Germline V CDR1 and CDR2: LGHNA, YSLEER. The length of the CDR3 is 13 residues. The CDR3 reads CASSPNLDRSYTF.

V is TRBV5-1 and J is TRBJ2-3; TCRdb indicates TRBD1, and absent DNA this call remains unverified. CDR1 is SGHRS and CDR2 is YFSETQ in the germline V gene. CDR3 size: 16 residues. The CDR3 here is CASSLVGGAFTDTQYF.

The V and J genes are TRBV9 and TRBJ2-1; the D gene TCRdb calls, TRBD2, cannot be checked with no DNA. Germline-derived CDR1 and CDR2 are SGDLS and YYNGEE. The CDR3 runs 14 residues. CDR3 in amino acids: CASSAQGPWGEQFF.

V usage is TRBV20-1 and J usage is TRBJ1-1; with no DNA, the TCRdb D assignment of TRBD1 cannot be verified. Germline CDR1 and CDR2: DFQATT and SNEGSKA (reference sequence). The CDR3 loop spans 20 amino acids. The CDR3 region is CSANKPLLWTGGFMNTEAFF.

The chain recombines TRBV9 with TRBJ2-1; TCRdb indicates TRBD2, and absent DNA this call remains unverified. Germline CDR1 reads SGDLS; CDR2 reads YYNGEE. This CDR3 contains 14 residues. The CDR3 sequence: CASSVRLAGDEQFF.

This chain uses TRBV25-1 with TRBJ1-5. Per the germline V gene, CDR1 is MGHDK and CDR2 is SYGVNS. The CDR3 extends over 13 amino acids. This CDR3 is CASSPQGGQPQHF.

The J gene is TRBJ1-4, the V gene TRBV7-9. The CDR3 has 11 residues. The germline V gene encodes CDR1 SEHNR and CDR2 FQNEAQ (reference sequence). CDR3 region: CASSTHEKLFF.

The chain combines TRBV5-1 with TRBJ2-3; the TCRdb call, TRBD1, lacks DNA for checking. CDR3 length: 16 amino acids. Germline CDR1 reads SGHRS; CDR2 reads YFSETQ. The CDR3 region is CASSLERGTSTDTQYF.